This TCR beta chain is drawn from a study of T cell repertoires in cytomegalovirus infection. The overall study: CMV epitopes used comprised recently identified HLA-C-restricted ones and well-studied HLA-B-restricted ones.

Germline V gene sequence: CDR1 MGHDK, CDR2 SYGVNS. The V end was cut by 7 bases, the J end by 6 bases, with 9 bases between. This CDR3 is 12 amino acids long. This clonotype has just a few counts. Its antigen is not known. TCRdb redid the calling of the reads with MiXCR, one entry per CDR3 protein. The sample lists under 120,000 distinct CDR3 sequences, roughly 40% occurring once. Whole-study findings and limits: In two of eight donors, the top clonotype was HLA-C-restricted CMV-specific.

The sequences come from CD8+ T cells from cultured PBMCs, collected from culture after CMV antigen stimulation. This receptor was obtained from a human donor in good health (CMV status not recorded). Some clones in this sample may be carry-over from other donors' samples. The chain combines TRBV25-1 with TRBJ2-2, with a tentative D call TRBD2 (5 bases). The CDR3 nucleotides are TGTGCCAGCACGGGGTCTTCCGGGGAGCTGTTTTTT. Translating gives CASTGSSGELFF. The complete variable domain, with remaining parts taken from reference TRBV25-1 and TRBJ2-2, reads EADIYQTPRYLVIGTGKKITLECSQTMGHDKMYWYQQDPGMELHLIHYSYGVNSTEKGDLSSESTVSRIRTEHFPLTLESARPSHTSQYLCASTGSSGELFFGEGSRLTVL.